The present T cell receptor (beta chain) was sequenced within a study of T cells after yellow fever vaccination. Turning to the study itself: When fractions had low cell numbers, they were prepared with SMART-Seq v4 Ultra Low Input.

Findings and limits, study-wide: By day 5 rather than day 15, the secondary response had peaked, though it was weaker.

Concerning this clonotype: Antigen unknown.

TCRdb recomputed calls from the 5' RACE reads with MiXCR, one row per CDR3 protein. The table has some 150,000 distinct CDR3 sequences, 9.5% to 12% seen once. Trimming cost V 3 bases and J 4 bases, with 18 bases left between them. The germline V gene encodes CDR1 MGHRA and CDR2 YSYEKL. The CDR3 runs 16 residues. This receptor was taken from a man between 18 and 29 years old who received the YFV17D yellow fever vaccine. Here the sequenced sample was CD8+ T cells sorted from PBMCs, taken 15 days after the yellow fever booster vaccination. The gene calls are TRBV4-1 and TRBJ1-2; D not resolved. Written as DNA, the CDR3 is TGCGCCAGCAGCCAGGAAAGGACGGCCGTGGTCTATGGCTACACCTTC. Residues: CASSQERTAVVYGYTF.